This T cell receptor beta chain was sequenced for a study of T cell responses to AZD1222 COVID-19 vaccine (dated by TCRdb to about 2021). Regarding the complete study: TCR sequencing covered fewer than 250 trial participants: 207 given two doses of AZD1222 and some 25 given two doses of MenACWY control vaccine. Enrollment into the trials was organized by age into subgroups of 18-55, 56-69 and 70-plus years, and those subgroups contained about 160, 30 and 59 TCR-sequenced participants, respectively. Overall study results and their limits: The 56-69-year group was small, and its depth increase did not reach significance, likely because of low power. Reportedly, almost half of the unique spike-specific TCRs recognized epitopes lying outside the regions that are mutated in the B.1.351 and B.1.1.7 variants. The vaccine-associated CD4 TCRs covered the entire spike protein, and the dominant responses fell in regions 160-218 and 743-854. After two AZD1222 doses, both the breadth and the depth of spike-specific TCRs were significantly higher than at day 0 and than in MenACWY recipients. No day 14 peak-response samples were available, so repertoires were characterized only after the peak T cell response. Participants were mostly white British, with more females than males. The authors suggested clonal diversity may have been underestimated. Conclusions about previously exposed vaccinees are limited because only five to seven AZD1222 recipients were SARS-CoV-2 seropositive at baseline.

CDR1 and CDR2 were assigned from the germline V gene (reference sequence) as GTSNPN and SVGIG. The junction shows trimming of 0 bases on V and 2 bases on J, plus 17 bases between the germline ends. The cysteine opens and the phenylalanine closes a CDR3 of 17 amino acids. The entry retains the CDR3 DNA only, 51 bases that are in frame from base 1. The CDR3 regions of human TCRbeta chains were analyzed by immunosequencing. In the authors' own workflow: TCRs in the repertoires were compared against a reference library of SARS-CoV-2-specific TCRs that had been generated with the MIRA antigen-specificity platform. Breadth was defined as the fraction of unique TCRs that were SARS-CoV-2-associated. Depth was defined as the fraction of total T cells that were SARS-CoV-2-associated. Using the MIRA data, every spike-specific TCR was mapped to the spike region that the TCR reacted to and assigned to either a CD4 or a CD8 class. Log10-transformed breadth and depth values were compared by one-way ANOVA with Sidak's multiple comparisons tests. The table was pulled from immuneACCESS by TCRdb, which kept in-frame rearrangements only. Such tables lose some clones; where checked, under half of the loss comes from unresolved V genes, and the rest has no known cause. From that table come the V and J calls and clone size; the DNA was used to work out D and trimming. The sample profile shows 95,000 to 150,000 clones; approximately 85% of them were found once. The ten most abundant clones make up approximately 4.7% of the sample.

The meaning of the sample's time point label: about 28 days (+/-7) after the second vaccine dose. AZD1222 recipients whose second dose came at about 4 weeks and those whose second dose came at about 12 weeks were combined into one group, since spike-specific TCR depth and breadth did not differ between the two schedules. Samples from vaccinated people were obtained from the UK trials COV001 and COV002, which included a single-blind randomized controlled phase 2/3 trial of AZD1222 (ChAdOx1 nCoV-19) in healthy adults. Trial participant PBMC samples were collected at day 0 and day 28 after the second dose for TCRbeta chain sequencing. This clone has a handful of counts. Its antigen has not been determined. No clone much larger than this one lies a single base away; base qualities are absent.

Sequencing was performed on peripheral blood, taken 28 days after the second AZD1222 dose. This sequence originates from an adult who received the AZD1222 COVID-19 vaccine. The rearrangement combines TRBV30 with TRBJ1-5; the D region possibly corresponds to TRBD1 (5 bases align). The nucleotide sequence is TGTGCCTGGAGTGTACAAACTCTCCGAGGGGGCAATCAGCCCCAGCATTTT. Its protein is CAWSVQTLRGGNQPQHF.